What follows is one T cell receptor beta chain and its context. Its antigen remains unidentified. This sample was included in a study of early stage breast cancer tumors. Study-wide context: Each sample averaged around 10-fold read coverage.

Here immunoSEQ multiplex PCR was the method, and the copy in TCRdb shows in-frame clones only, minus some. Of more than 65,000 clones in the sample, approximately 84% were seen once. This CDR3 is 13 amino acids long. Germline CDR1 reads SGHRS; CDR2 reads YFSETQ. The V end lost 4 bases, the J end lost 4 bases, and 10 bases lay between the germline ends. Study-level points and caveats: Tumors had roughly 2.4-fold higher T cell density and higher clonality than adjacent normal breast tissue.

This clonotype originated in a person aged 35 to 50 with breast cancer. V and J are TRBV5-1 and TRBJ2-3; the D is unclear. Material for sequencing was blood. For the CDR3, the DNA is TGCGCCAGCAGCCCCCGTGGGGCAGATACGCAGTATTTT. It encodes CASSPRGADTQYF.